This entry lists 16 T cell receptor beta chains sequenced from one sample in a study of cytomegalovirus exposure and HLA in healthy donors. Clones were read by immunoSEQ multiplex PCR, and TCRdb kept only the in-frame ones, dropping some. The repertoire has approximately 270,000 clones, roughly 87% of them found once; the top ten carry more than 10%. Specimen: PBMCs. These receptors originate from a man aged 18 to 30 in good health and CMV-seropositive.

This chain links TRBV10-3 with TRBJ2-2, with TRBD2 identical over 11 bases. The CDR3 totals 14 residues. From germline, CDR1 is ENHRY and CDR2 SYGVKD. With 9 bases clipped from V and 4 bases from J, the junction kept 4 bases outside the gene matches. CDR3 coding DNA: TGTGCCATTTCCGGGACTAGCGGCACCGGGGAGCTGTTTTTT. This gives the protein CAISGTSGTGELFF.

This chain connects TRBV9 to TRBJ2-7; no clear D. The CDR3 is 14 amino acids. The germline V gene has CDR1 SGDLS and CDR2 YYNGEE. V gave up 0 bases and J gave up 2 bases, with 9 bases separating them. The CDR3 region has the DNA TGTGCCAGCAGCGTAGGCCTAGGTCCCTACGAGCAGTACTTC. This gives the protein CASSVGLGPYEQYF.

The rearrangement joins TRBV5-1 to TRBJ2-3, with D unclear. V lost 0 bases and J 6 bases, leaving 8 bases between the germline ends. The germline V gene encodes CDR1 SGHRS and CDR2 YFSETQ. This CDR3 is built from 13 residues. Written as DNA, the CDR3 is TGCGCCAGCAGCTTGGTGGCGCCGGATACGCAGTATTTT. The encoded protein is CASSLVAPDTQYF.

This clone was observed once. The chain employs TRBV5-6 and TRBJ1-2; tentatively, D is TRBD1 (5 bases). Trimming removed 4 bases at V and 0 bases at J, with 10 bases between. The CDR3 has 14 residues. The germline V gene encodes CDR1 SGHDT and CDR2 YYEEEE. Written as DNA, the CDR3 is TGTGCCAGCAGCCCGGGACCGGCTAACTATGGCTACACCTTC. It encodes CASSPGPANYGYTF.

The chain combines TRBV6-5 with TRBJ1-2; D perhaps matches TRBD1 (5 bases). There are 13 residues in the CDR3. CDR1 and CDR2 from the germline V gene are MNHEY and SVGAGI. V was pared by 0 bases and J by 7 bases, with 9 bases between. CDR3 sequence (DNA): TGTGCCAGCAGTTACTCGGGTGACAGTGGCTACACCTTC. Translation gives CASSYSGDSGYTF.

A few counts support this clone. Here the CDR3 DNA reads TGTGCCAGCAGTTCCATAGGAATAGGGGACACTGAAGCTTTCTTT. Its protein is CASSSIGIGDTEAFF. This chain links TRBV6-6 with TRBJ1-1; D may be TRBD1 (5 bases). From germline, CDR1 is MNHNY and CDR2 SVGAGI (reference sequence). The CDR3 runs 15 residues. V dropped 4 bases and J dropped 3 bases, with 15 bases sitting between them.

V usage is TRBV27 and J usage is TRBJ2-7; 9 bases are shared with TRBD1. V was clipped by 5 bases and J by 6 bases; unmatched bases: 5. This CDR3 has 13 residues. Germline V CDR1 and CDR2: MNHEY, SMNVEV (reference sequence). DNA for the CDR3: TGTGCCAGCAGTCCCCCGACAGGGGGCGAGCAGTACTTC. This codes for CASSPPTGGEQYF.

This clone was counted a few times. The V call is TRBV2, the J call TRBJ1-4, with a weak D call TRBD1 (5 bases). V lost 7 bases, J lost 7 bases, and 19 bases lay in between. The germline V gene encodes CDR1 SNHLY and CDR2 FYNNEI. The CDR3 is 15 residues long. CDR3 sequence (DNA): TGTGCCAGCACTAGAGTCCCCAGGGAGGGTGAAAAACTGTTTTTT. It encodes CASTRVPREGEKLFF.

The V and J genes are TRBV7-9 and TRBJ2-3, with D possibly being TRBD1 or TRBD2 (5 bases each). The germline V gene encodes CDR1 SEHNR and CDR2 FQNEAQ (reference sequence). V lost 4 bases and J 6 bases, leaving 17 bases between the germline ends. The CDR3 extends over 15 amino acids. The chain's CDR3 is CASSSWDGGTDTQYF. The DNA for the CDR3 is TGTGCCAGCAGCTCTTGGGACGGCGGAACGGATACGCAGTATTTT.

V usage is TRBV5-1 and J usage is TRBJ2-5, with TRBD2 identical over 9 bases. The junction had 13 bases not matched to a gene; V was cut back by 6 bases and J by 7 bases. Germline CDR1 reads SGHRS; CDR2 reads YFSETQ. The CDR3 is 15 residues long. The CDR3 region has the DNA TGCGCCAGCACCAGAGCTAGCGGGGTCGTGGGGACCCAGTACTTC. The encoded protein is CASTRASGVVGTQYF.

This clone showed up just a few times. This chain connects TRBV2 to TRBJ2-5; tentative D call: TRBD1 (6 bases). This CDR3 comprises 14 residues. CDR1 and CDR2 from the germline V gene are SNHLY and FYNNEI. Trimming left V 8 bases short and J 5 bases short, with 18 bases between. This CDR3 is CASHRDQGQETQYF. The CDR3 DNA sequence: TGTGCCAGCCACCGGGACCAAGGACAGGAGACCCAGTACTTC.

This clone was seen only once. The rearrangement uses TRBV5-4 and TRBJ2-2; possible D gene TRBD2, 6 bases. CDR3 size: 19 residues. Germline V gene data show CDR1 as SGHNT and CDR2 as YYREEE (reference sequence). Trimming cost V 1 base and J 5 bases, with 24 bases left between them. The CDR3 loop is CASSLIGRGGSRGTGELFF. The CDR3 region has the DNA TGTGCCAGCAGCTTGATTGGTCGCGGCGGTTCCCGGGGGACCGGGGAGCTGTTTTTT.

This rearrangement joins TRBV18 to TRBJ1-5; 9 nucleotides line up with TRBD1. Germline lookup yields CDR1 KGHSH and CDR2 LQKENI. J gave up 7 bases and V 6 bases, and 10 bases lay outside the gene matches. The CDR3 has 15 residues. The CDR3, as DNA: TGTGCCAGCTCTATGCAGACAGGGGGTGGCCAGCCCCAGCATTTT. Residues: CASSMQTGGGQPQHF.

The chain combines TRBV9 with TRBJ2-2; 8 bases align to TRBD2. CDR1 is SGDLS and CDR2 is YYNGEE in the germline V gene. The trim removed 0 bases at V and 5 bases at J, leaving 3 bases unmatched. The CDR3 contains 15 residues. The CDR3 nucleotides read TGTGCCAGCAGCGTAGGCCGGGGGGGGACCGGGGAGCTGTTTTTT. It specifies CASSVGRGGTGELFF.

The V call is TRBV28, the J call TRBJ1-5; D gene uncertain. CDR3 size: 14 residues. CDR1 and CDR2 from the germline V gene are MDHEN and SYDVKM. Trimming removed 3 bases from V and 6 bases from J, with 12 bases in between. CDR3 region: CASSLAQVSQPQHF. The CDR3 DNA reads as TGTGCCAGCAGTTTGGCGCAGGTGAGTCAGCCCCAGCATTTT.

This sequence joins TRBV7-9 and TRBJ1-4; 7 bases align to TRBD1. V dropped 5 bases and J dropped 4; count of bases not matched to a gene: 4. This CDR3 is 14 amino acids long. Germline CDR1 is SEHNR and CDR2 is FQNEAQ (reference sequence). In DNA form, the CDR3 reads TGTGCCAGCAGCATTGACAGGGATAATGAAAAACTGTTTTTT. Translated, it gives CASSIDRDNEKLFF.